Listed here are 21 T cell receptor beta chains from one sample, sequenced in a study of blood T cell repertoires in COVID-19. This table comes from immunoSEQ multiplex PCR, and its TCRdb copy is limited to in-frame clones, with some not included. The sample contains about 81,000 clones, roughly 78% of which appear only once. The sequenced material came from peripheral blood. The receptors come from a man in his 60s with acute or convalescent COVID-19.

For the CDR3, the DNA is TGCGCCAGCAGCTTGGGAGGACAGGGTAATGACTATGGCTACACCTTC. Protein: CASSLGGQGNDYGYTF. V usage is TRBV5-1 and J usage is TRBJ1-2; TRBD1 matches at 8 bases. CDR3 size: 16 residues. The ends lost 0 bases at V and 3 bases at J; junction bases unmatched: 7. Germline V gives CDR1 SGHRS, CDR2 YFSETQ.

This sequence joins TRBV3-1 (or the pseudogene TRBV3-2) and TRBJ2-7; no definite D call. Germline values: CDR1 LGHDT, CDR2 YNNKEL (reference sequence). There are 11 residues in the CDR3. Trimming cost V 2 bases and J 4 bases, with 3 bases left between them. Here the CDR3 reads CASSQHYEQYF. In nucleotides, the CDR3 is TGTGCCAGCAGCCAACATTACGAGCAGTACTTC.

The V call is TRBV5-4, the J call TRBJ2-5; TRBD2 might be the D (5 bases). Trimming took 2 bases from V and 1 from J, leaving 9 bases between them. This CDR3 spans 14 amino acids. Germline V gene lookup returns CDR1 SGHNT and CDR2 YYREEE (reference sequence). CDR3 in amino acids: CASSFPGTQETQYF. The CDR3 nucleotides are TGTGCCAGCAGCTTCCCGGGAACCCAAGAGACCCAGTACTTC.

This chain links TRBV11-3 with TRBJ2-2, with 7 bases fitting TRBD1. Per the germline V gene, CDR1 is SGHNT and CDR2 is YENEEA. V lost 5 bases, J lost 0 bases, and 0 bases stayed unmatched. The CDR3 sequence is 14 residues long. CDR3 region: CASSGTANTGELFF. CDR3 nucleotides: TGTGCCAGCAGCGGGACAGCGAACACCGGGGAGCTGTTTTTT.

The chain employs TRBV28 and TRBJ2-2; 7 nucleotides align to TRBD1. The length of the CDR3 is 13 residues. Germline V lookup: CDR1 MDHEN, CDR2 SYDVKM. V trimming: 9 bases; J trimming: 4 bases; junction bases outside the gene matches: 5. The CDR3 DNA sequence: TGTGCCAGTTACAGGGGACCCACCGGGGAGCTGTTTTTT. It specifies CASYRGPTGELFF.

The chain combines TRBV5-4 with TRBJ2-3; 10 positions match TRBD2. This CDR3 has 17 amino acids. The junction had 9 bases not matched to a gene; V was cut back by 0 bases and J by 5 bases. The V gene's germline CDR1 is SGHNT and CDR2 YYREEE (reference sequence). This CDR3 is CASSLVIAGGTGDTQYF. Written as DNA, the CDR3 is TGTGCCAGCAGCTTGGTGATAGCGGGAGGCACTGGAGATACGCAGTATTTT. The full variable domain, with the rest looked up from reference TRBV5-4 and TRBJ2-3, is ETGVTQSPTHLIKTRGQQVTLRCSSQSGHNTVSWYQQALGQGPQFIFQYYREEENGRGNFPPRFSGLQFPNYSSELNVNALELDDSALYLCASSLVIAGGTGDTQYFGPGTRLTVL.

The chain uses TRBV5-1 and TRBJ2-7; 9 bases map to TRBD1. This CDR3 has 15 amino acids. Losses at the gene ends were 4 bases for V and 4 bases for J; bases not matched to a gene: 9. The V gene's germline CDR1 is SGHRS and CDR2 YFSETQ. CDR3 sequence: CASSPDGTGRYEQYF. DNA for the CDR3: TGCGCCAGCAGCCCTGACGGGACAGGGCGATACGAGCAGTACTTC.

The CDR3 DNA follows: TGCGCCAGCAGCATTCTAGCGGATAACACCGGGGAGCTGTTTTTT. Amino acid sequence: CASSILADNTGELFF. This rearrangement joins TRBV5-1 to TRBJ2-2; 7 bases are a match to TRBD2. The V gene end was trimmed by 4 bases and the J gene end by 2 bases; junction bases not matched to a gene: 5. The CDR3 totals 15 residues. Germline values: CDR1 SGHRS, CDR2 YFSETQ.

The chain has TRBV25-1 and TRBJ2-7, with 10 bases aligning to TRBD1. The CDR3 totals 12 residues. The J segment lost 4 bases and the V segment lost 6 bases, leaving 0 bases of the junction unmatched. Germline-derived CDR1 and CDR2 are MGHDK and SYGVNS. The DNA of the CDR3 is TGTGCCAGCAGGGACAGGGGGTACGAGCAGTACTTC. Protein sequence: CASRDRGYEQYF.

This clone occurred a few times. The chain is built from TRBV5-1 and TRBJ2-7, with 10 bases fitting TRBD2. CDR1 is SGHRS, CDR2 YFSETQ, per germline. J lost 1 base, V lost 2 bases, and 3 bases had no gene match. This CDR3 is 15 amino acids long. CDR3 sequence: CASSFQTSGSYEQYF. The CDR3 nucleotides are TGCGCCAGCAGCTTCCAGACTAGCGGGTCCTACGAGCAGTACTTC.

The chain joins TRBV9 to TRBJ2-1; 9 nucleotides line up with TRBD2. Germline-derived CDR1 and CDR2 are SGDLS and YYNGEE. The J segment lost 6 bases and the V segment lost 4 bases, leaving 5 bases of the junction unmatched. CDR3 length equals 14 residues. The CDR3, as DNA: TGTGCCAGCAGCCTAGCGGGACAGTTCAATGAGCAGTTCTTC. Protein sequence: CASSLAGQFNEQFF.

The J gene is TRBJ2-5, the V gene TRBV24-1; perhaps TRBD2 as D (6 bases). The CDR3 sequence is 12 residues long. With 5 bases removed from V and 4 bases from J, the gap between germline ends came to 7 bases. Germline CDR1 and CDR2: KGHDR and SFDVKD. DNA for the CDR3: TGTGCCACCAGTGTGGGGGGAGAGACCCAGTACTTC. Amino acid sequence: CATSVGGETQYF.

This CDR3 is CASDWGDLGEQYF. CDR3 nucleotides: TGTGCCAGCGATTGGGGGGACCTAGGGGAGCAGTACTTC. This chain connects TRBV7-9 to TRBJ2-7; possibly TRBD2 for D (6 bases). V gave up 8 bases and J gave up 7 bases, with 18 bases separating them. The length of the CDR3 is 13 residues. Germline CDR1 and CDR2: SEHNR and FQNEAQ (reference sequence).

The rearrangement joins TRBV11-3 to TRBJ2-3, with D possibly matching TRBD2 (5 bases). Looked up from germline, CDR1 is SGHNT and CDR2 is YENEEA. CDR3 length equals 13 residues. V lost 6 bases and J lost 3, with 10 bases in between. CDR3: CASSPTRTDTQYF. Here the CDR3 DNA reads TGTGCCAGCAGTCCAACTAGGACAGATACGCAGTATTTT.

This chain links TRBV28 with TRBJ2-6; D unresolved. The CDR3 length is 14 residues. Trimming stripped 10 bases from V and 1 base from J, with 11 bases between. Germline values: CDR1 MDHEN, CDR2 SYDVKM. The CDR3 nucleotides are TGTGCCACCGAAGCCCCGTCTGGGGCCAACGTCCTGACTTTC. Protein: CATEAPSGANVLTF.

The chain links TRBV3-1 (or the pseudogene TRBV3-2) to TRBJ1-2; no clear D. The CDR3 spans 11 residues. Trimming shortened V by 3 bases and J by 5 bases, and 4 bases separated the two germline ends. The germline V gene encodes CDR1 LGHDT and CDR2 YNNKEL (reference sequence). CDR3 sequence (DNA): TGTGCCAGCAGCCACGCGTATGGCTACACCTTC. Protein: CASSHAYGYTF.

The rearrangement joins TRBV19 to TRBJ2-7; 8 bases are shared with TRBD2. The germline CDR1 and CDR2 sequences are LNHDA and SQIVND (reference sequence). The ends lost 7 bases at V and 3 bases at J; junction bases unmatched: 5. The length of the CDR3 is 13 residues. CDR3 region: CASIGRGSYEQYF. The DNA of the CDR3 is TGTGCCAGTATCGGGAGGGGGAGCTACGAGCAGTACTTC. Full variable domain (missing parts from reference TRBV19 and TRBJ2-7): DGGITQSPKYLFRKEGQNVTLSCEQNLNHDAMYWYRQDPGQGLRLIYYSQIVNDFQKGDIAEGYSVSREKKESFPLTVTSAQKNPTAFYLCASIGRGSYEQYFGPGTRLTVT.

The rearrangement uses TRBV5-1 and TRBJ2-1; TRBD2 aligns across 8 bases. The V gene's germline CDR1 is SGHRS and CDR2 YFSETQ. CDR3 length equals 13 residues. Germline trimming cut 3 bases from V and 10 bases from J; bases unmatched to any gene: 6. DNA of the CDR3: TGCGCCAGCAGCTACCCGTCGGGGGGGGAGCAGTTCTTC. Translating gives CASSYPSGGEQFF.

V gene TRBV3-1 (or the pseudogene TRBV3-2) combines with J gene TRBJ2-2, with D perhaps matching TRBD1 (6 bases). The CDR3 contains 14 residues. The germline V and J ends were trimmed by 4 bases and 5 bases, with 11 bases remaining between them. The V gene's germline CDR1 is LGHDT and CDR2 YNNKEL (reference sequence). The CDR3, as DNA: TGTGCCAGCAGCCTTACAGGGATGACCGGGGAGCTGTTTTTT. This codes for CASSLTGMTGELFF.

The V and J genes are TRBV5-8 and TRBJ1-6; D is perhaps TRBD1 (5 bases). The CDR3 is made up of 14 amino acids. CDR1 and CDR2 (germline): SGHTS, YDEGEE. Deletions cut 1 base from V and 14 bases from J, with 16 bases between. CDR3 residues: CASSLFRDSHSLHF. In nucleotides, the CDR3 is TGTGCCAGCAGCTTGTTCCGAGACAGCCATTCCCTCCACTTT. Combining the CDR3 with reference TRBV5-8 and TRBJ1-6 gives the whole variable domain EAGVTQSPTHLIKTRGQQATLRCSPISGHTSVYWYQQALGLGLQFLLWYDEGEERNRGNFPPRFSGRQFPNYSSELNVNALELEDSALYLCASSLFRDSHSLHFGNGTRLTVT.

The count of this clone is one. The chain couples TRBV27 to TRBJ1-2; D unresolved. Looked up from germline, CDR1 is MNHEY and CDR2 is SMNVEV (reference sequence). The CDR3 sequence is 15 residues long. V was shortened by 2 bases and J by 1 base, with 11 bases between the two germline ends. CDR3 bases: TGTGCCAGCAGTTTAACATTCGCAGTTAACTATGGCTACACCTTC. This gives the protein CASSLTFAVNYGYTF.